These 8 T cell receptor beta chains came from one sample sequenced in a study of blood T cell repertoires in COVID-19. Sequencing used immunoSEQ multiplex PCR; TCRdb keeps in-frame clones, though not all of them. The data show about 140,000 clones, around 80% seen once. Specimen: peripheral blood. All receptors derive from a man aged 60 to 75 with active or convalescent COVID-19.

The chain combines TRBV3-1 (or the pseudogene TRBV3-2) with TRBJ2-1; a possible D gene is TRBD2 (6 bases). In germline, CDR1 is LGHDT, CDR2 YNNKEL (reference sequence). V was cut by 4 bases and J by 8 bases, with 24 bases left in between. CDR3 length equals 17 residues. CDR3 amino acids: CASSLSPGLALRDEQFF. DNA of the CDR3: TGTGCCAGCAGCCTGTCCCCGGGACTCGCCCTCCGGGATGAGCAGTTCTTC.

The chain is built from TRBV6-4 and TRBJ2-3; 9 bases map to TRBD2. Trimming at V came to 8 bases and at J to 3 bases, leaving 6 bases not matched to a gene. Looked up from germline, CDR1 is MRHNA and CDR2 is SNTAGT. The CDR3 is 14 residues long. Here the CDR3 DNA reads TGTGCCAGCGCGGCGGGGGGGCTAACAGATACGCAGTATTTT. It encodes CASAAGGLTDTQYF.

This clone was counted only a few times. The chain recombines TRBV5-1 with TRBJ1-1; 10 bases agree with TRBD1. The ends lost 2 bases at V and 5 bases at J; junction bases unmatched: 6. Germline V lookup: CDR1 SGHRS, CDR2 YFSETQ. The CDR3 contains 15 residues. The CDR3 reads CASSFGTGDGTEAFF. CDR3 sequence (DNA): TGCGCCAGCAGCTTCGGGACAGGGGACGGAACTGAAGCTTTCTTT. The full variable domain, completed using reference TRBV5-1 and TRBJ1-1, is KAGVTQTPRYLIKTRGQQVTLSCSPISGHRSVSWYQQTPGQGLQFLFEYFSETQRNKGNFPGRFSGRQFSNSRSEMNVSTLELGDSALYLCASSFGTGDGTEAFFGQGTRLTVV.

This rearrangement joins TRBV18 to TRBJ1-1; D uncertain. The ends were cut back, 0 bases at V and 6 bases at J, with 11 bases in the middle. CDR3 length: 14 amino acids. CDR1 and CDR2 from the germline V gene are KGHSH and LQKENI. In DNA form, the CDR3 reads TGTGCCAGCTCACCACCGGTGGGCTGGGCTGAAGCTTTCTTT. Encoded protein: CASSPPVGWAEAFF.

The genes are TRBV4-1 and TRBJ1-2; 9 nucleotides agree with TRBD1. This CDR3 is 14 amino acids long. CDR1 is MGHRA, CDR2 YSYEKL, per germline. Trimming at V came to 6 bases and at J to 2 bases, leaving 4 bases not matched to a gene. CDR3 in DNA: TGCGCCAGCAGTCCGACAGGGGGGAACTATGGCTACACCTTC. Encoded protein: CASSPTGGNYGYTF.

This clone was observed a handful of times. CDR3 sequence: CASSEVGLPQTYEQYF. In nucleotides, the CDR3 is TGTGCCAGCAGTGAAGTGGGGCTCCCACAAACCTACGAGCAGTACTTC. V usage is TRBV2 and J usage is TRBJ2-7; tentatively, D is TRBD1 (5 bases). The CDR3 loop spans 16 amino acids. From germline, CDR1 is SNHLY and CDR2 FYNNEI. V was trimmed by 1 base and J by 2 bases, leaving 15 bases between them.

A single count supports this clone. The CDR3 nucleotides are TGTGCCAGTAGAGGGACTAGCGGTTCCTACAATGAGCAGTTCTTC. Translated: CASRGTSGSYNEQFF. The chain joins TRBV19 to TRBJ2-1; TRBD2 agrees at 11 bases. Germline lookup yields CDR1 LNHDA and CDR2 SQIVND (reference sequence). The CDR3 extends over 15 amino acids. V trimming: 6 bases; J trimming: 1 base; junction bases outside the gene matches: 2.

Here the CDR3 DNA reads TGTGCCAGCAGCGACCACCAGGGGTTAGGAAACACCATATATTTT. It codes for CASSDHQGLGNTIYF. This rearrangement joins TRBV9 to TRBJ1-3; D perhaps matches TRBD1 (6 bases). Trimming shortened V by 3 bases and J by 4 bases, and 14 bases separated the two germline ends. CDR3 length: 15 residues. CDR1 SGDLS and CDR2 YYNGEE come from the germline V gene.